The source of this T cell receptor beta chain is a study of molecular identifiers for immune sequencing clone quantification (dated by TCRdb to the late 2010s). Context from the whole study: In a replicate experiment, RNA from roughly 18,000 or 92,000 naive CD8 T cells was split into five aliquots, four of which were sequenced. CD8 T cells were used in a methods study to benchmark molecular-identifier clustering-based TCR repertoire sequencing (MIDCIRS) and TCR RNA copy counting.

At least ten counts were recorded for this clonotype. Its binding antigen is unknown. Base qualities are not recorded, but no much larger clone differs from it by a single base. Naive CD8 T cell libraries were made from 20,000 to 1,000,000 sorted cells using 10%, 30% or 50% of purified RNA. Naive CD8 T cells were FACS-sorted as CD8+CD4-CCR7+CD45RA+ on a BD FACSAria II into RLT Plus buffer. Detection sensitivity was tested by spiking Jurkat RNA equal to 9 to 10 TCR copies' worth into samples containing roughly 19,000-1,100,000 naive CD8 T cells. Enrichment of CD8 T cells was performed with RosetteSep CD8+ T Cell Enrichment Cocktail and Ficoll-Paque, after which ACK red cell lysis was carried out. A distance of 6 bases separates the germline ends of V and J, which lose 1 base and 6 bases respectively. The CDR3 numbers 11 residues from cysteine through phenylalanine. CDR3 DNA only is kept here, 33 bases in frame from base 1. In the germline V gene (reference sequence), CDR1 corresponds to GTSNPN and CDR2 to SVGIG.

The receptor library was made with PCR. TCRdb records NextSeq 500 as the sequencer. Bulk TCR libraries were made following a previously described method, with the TCR primers given in Table S5. Total RNA was purified with the Qiagen AllPrep DNA/RNA kit. Before analysis, reads from multiple sequencing runs of one library were combined. The published analysis was carried out like this. Reads were retained only if an exact TCR constant sequence was present, and the retained reads were trimmed to 150 nt and grouped according to their 12-nt molecular barcodes. Reads inside each barcode group were sub-clustered using a 15% Levenshtein threshold, and a quality-weighted consensus sequence was constructed for each RNA molecule. Non-functional sequences were removed, as were lower-count sequences one edit away from another. Based on a fit of two negative binomial distributions, barcode sub-clusters having less than 20% of the maximum read count were discarded. TCRdb reprocessed the public reads (quality trimming at Q25 with fastp, clone calling with MiXCR) and kept in-frame beta chains. Each CDR3 protein appears once, grouped with its most common genes and DNA. TCRdb assigned the V and J calls; the authors' analysis was not used. This sample has hundreds of thousands of distinct CDR3 sequences in its table, and around 25% of those were observed once. 0.7% to 0.95% of the sample comes from the top ten.

Points the paper makes about the study in general: Without barcode sub-clustering, chimeric consensus sequences inflated TCR diversity; chimeras reached as high as 47%. Spiked-in Jurkat TCR RNA equal to a single cell's worth was reported to be detectable even within 1,200,000 naive CD8 T cells. Highly expanded clone sizes could be underestimated if identical TCR molecules share a barcode. The naive libraries included spiked-in Jurkat TCR RNA (10 copies' worth), and this RNA is not part of the donor repertoire. Clones above 20 RNA copies held over 99% of molecules in CMV-specific effector cells but under 1% in naive cells. Approximately 3 recovered TCR RNA copies per cell were obtained by modeling, versus approximately 9 by digital PCR, implying a capture efficiency of 30% to 35%.

The TCR sequence derives from a human donor in good health. Some libraries in this study had Jurkat cell RNA spiked in. Input material: naive CD8+ T cells from blood, with Jurkat cell RNA spiked in. In the paper's terms, the cell subset or site label means: FACS-sorted CD8+CD4-CCR7+CD45RA+ naive T cells. The receptor chain draws on TRBV30 and TRBJ1-1, and perhaps TRBD1 as D gene, on 5 matching bases. The CDR3 loop reads CAWSEGAEAFF. In nucleotides, the sequence is TGTGCCTGGAGTGAAGGGGCTGAAGCTTTCTTT.